A single sample is the source of the 6 T cell receptor beta chains below, sequenced in a study of blood T cell repertoires in COVID-19. The table came from immunoSEQ multiplex PCR; TCRdb's copy has only in-frame clones and leaves some out. The sample carries fewer than 400,000 clones, roughly 89% recorded once. The sample was PBMCs or T cells enriched from blood (not recorded which). The receptors were sampled from a man in his 60s who had recovered from COVID-19.

The genes are TRBV5-4 and TRBJ2-3; D is ambiguous. V lost 4 bases and J lost 6, with 6 bases in between. CDR3 size: 11 residues. Germline V gene lookup returns CDR1 SGHNT and CDR2 YYREEE (reference sequence). CDR3 coding DNA: TGTGCCAGCAGCCCCGGGGATACGCAGTATTTT. Its translation is CASSPGDTQYF. Filled out from reference TRBV5-4 and TRBJ2-3, the complete variable domain reads ETGVTQSPTHLIKTRGQQVTLRCSSQSGHNTVSWYQQALGQGPQFIFQYYREEENGRGNFPPRFSGLQFPNYSSELNVNALELDDSALYLCASSPGDTQYFGPGTRLTVL.

The genes are TRBV6-5 and TRBJ1-2; a possible D gene is TRBD1 (5 bases). Germline lookup yields CDR1 MNHEY and CDR2 SVGAGI. This CDR3 contains 15 residues. V was clipped by 6 bases and J by 2 bases, with 16 bases between them. The DNA of the CDR3 is TGTGCCAGCAGCATCTCGTCCGGGGGGAACTATGGCTACACCTTC. Translation: CASSISSGGNYGYTF.

The rearrangement uses TRBV18 and TRBJ1-4; 7 bases match TRBD1. J gave up 8 bases and V 4 bases, and 7 bases lay outside the gene matches. Looked up from germline, CDR1 is KGHSH and CDR2 is LQKENI. The CDR3 loop spans 14 amino acids. The CDR3 region is CASSHGQVQEKLFF. CDR3 sequence (DNA): TGTGCCAGCTCACACGGACAGGTACAAGAAAAACTGTTTTTT.

CDR3: CASSSRQGRQETQYF. CDR3 coding DNA: TGTGCCAGCAGCTCGCGACAGGGCCGCCAAGAGACCCAGTACTTC. The genes are TRBV5-5 and TRBJ2-5; TRBD1 agrees at 7 bases. Germline assignment: CDR1 SGHKS and CDR2 YYEKEE (reference sequence). The CDR3 contains 15 residues. The ends lost 3 bases at V and 1 base at J; junction bases unmatched: 6.

Here the CDR3 DNA reads TGTGCCTGGAGAATCCGGGACAGGGGTGAAGCTTTCTTT. Its translation: CAWRIRDRGEAFF. The chain recombines TRBV30 with TRBJ1-1, with TRBD1 matching 10 bases. Germline V CDR1 and CDR2: GTSNPN, SVGIG (reference sequence). Trimming removed 3 bases from V and 7 bases from J; junction bases left unmatched: 5. The CDR3 runs to 13 residues. Full variable domain (remainder filled in from reference TRBV30 and TRBJ1-1): SQTIHQWPATLVQPVGSPLSLECTVEGTSNPNLYWYRQAAGRGLQLLFYSVGIGQISSEVPQNLSASRPQDRQFILSSKKLLLSDSGFYLCAWRIRDRGEAFFGQGTRLTVV.

The V call is TRBV9, the J call TRBJ2-5; D perhaps matches TRBD2 (6 bases). Per the germline V gene, CDR1 is SGDLS and CDR2 is YYNGEE. This CDR3 region has 16 residues. Trimming removed 3 bases at V and 1 base at J, with 16 bases between. The CDR3 sequence: CASSGGLHSSQETQYF. DNA of the CDR3: TGTGCCAGCAGCGGGGGACTCCATAGCTCCCAAGAGACCCAGTACTTC.